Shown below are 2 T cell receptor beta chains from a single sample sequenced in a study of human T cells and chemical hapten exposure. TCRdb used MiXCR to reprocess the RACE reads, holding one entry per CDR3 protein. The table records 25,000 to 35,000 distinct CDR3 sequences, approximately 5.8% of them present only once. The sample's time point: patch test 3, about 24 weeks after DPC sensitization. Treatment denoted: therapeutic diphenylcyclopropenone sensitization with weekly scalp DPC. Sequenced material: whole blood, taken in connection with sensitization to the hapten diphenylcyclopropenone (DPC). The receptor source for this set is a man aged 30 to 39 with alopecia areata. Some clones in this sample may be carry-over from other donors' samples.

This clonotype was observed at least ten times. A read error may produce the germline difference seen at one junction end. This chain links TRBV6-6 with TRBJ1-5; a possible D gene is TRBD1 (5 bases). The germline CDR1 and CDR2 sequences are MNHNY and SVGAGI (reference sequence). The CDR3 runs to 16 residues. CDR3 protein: CASSYDGGLGSHPRYF. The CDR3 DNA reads TGTGCCAGCAGTTACGACGGGGGTCTAGGTTCCCACCCGAGGTATTTT.

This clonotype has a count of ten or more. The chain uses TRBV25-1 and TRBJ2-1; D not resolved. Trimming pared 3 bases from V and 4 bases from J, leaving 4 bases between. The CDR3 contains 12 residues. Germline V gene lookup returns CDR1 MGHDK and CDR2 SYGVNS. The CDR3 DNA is TGTGCCAGCAGTGATAAGTACAATGAGCAGTTCTTC. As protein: CASSDKYNEQFF.